This T cell receptor (beta chain) was identified in a study of blood T cell repertoires in COVID-19. The repertoire was sequenced with immunoSEQ multiplex PCR; TCRdb's copy has only in-frame clones and lacks some. The table records 250,000 to 300,000 clones, around 86% of them present only once. Either two negative PCRs, clearance, or symptom resolution qualified Cohort 3 donors as recovered. Looked up from germline, CDR1 is SGDLS and CDR2 is YYNGEE. After removal of 2 bases from V and 3 bases from J, the junction contained 6 bases not matched to a gene. This CDR3 is 15 amino acids long. The receptor was derived from a woman in her thirties or forties who had recovered from COVID-19. The chain combines TRBV9 with TRBJ2-7; 9 bases match TRBD1. The specimen was PBMCs or T cells enriched from blood (not recorded which). DNA for the CDR3: TGTGCCAGCAGCGTGGAGGGGACAGGGAACTACGAGCAGTACTTC. It encodes CASSVEGTGNYEQYF.